Shown below are 12 T cell receptor beta chains from a single sample sequenced in a study of blood T cell repertoires in COVID-19. TCRdb keeps only in-frame clones here, not all; method: immunoSEQ multiplex PCR. The sample carries about 67,000 clones, roughly nine tenths recorded once. The sequencing input was peripheral blood. These receptors originate from a man over 45 with active COVID-19.

This chain connects TRBV2 to TRBJ2-2; TRBD2 matches 8 bases. V lost 3 bases and J lost 10; bases outside the gene matches: 4. CDR1 is SNHLY, CDR2 FYNNEI, per germline. CDR3 length equals 13 residues. In nucleotides, the CDR3 is TGTGCCAGCAGTGACGGGGGGGCCTCGGAGCTGTTTTTT. The encoded protein is CASSDGGASELFF.

This clone was observed once. This chain joins TRBV27 and TRBJ2-3; D is unresolved. Trimming shortened V by 7 bases and J by 2 bases, and 13 bases separated the two germline ends. Germline V CDR1 and CDR2: MNHEY, SMNVEV (reference sequence). The CDR3 runs 14 residues. The CDR3 sequence: CASKVYRFTDTQYF. For the CDR3, the DNA is TGTGCCAGCAAAGTTTACAGATTCACAGATACGCAGTATTTT.

A remark on this clone: Mismatch with germline at one junction end may stem from a read error. The V gene is TRBV6-2 or TRBV6-3, the J gene TRBJ2-5; D is possibly TRBD1 (6 bases). The CDR3 runs to 17 residues. From germline, CDR1 is MNHEY and CDR2 SVGEGT. The DNA of the CDR3 is TGTGCCAGCAGCTACTCTAGCTTCGGACAGCATTTAGAGACCCAGTACTTC. Its translation: CASSYSSFGQHLETQYF.

V and J are TRBV30 and TRBJ2-7; 10 nucleotides match TRBD2. Germline CDR1 GTSNPN, CDR2 SVGIG (reference sequence). With 3 bases clipped from V and 2 bases from J, the junction kept 16 bases outside the gene matches. This CDR3 is built from 18 residues. CDR3 coding DNA: TGTGCCTGGAGGGGTGTCTTAGCGGGAGGCTCTGAAACCTACGAGCAGTACTTC. This codes for CAWRGVLAGGSETYEQYF.

The V and J genes are TRBV11-2 and TRBJ2-5; maybe TRBD1 (5 bases). V was pared by 4 bases and J by 1 base, with 7 bases between. The CDR3 length is 13 residues. Germline lookup yields CDR1 SGHAT and CDR2 FQNNGV. For the CDR3, the DNA is TGTGCCAGCAGCTCTACAGGCCAAGAGACCCAGTACTTC. Its protein product is CASSSTGQETQYF.

The DNA for the CDR3 is TGTGCCAGCAGCCGGAGGGGGGGGCTGAACACTGAAGCTTTCTTT. The encoded protein is CASSRRGGLNTEAFF. V and J are TRBV11-2 and TRBJ1-1; possibly TRBD1 for D (6 bases). V dropped 5 bases and J dropped 0 bases, with 13 bases sitting between them. The CDR3 spans 15 residues. Germline V CDR1 and CDR2: SGHAT, FQNNGV.

The V call is TRBV7-6, the J call TRBJ1-4; D is unclear. The CDR3 runs 16 residues. Germline V gene sequence: CDR1 SGHVS, CDR2 FNYEAQ. V lost 5 bases, J lost 3 bases, and 16 bases lay in between. The CDR3 region has the DNA TGTGCCAGCAGCCCCCCCGCCACAAGATCTAATGAAAAACTGTTTTTT. Translation: CASSPPATRSNEKLFF.

This clone was picked up one time. The chain joins TRBV18 to TRBJ1-6; no reliable D call. Germline V gene lookup returns CDR1 KGHSH and CDR2 LQKENI. Trimming stripped 2 bases from V and 9 bases from J, with 17 bases between. The CDR3 is made up of 16 amino acids. This chain's CDR3 is CASSPTFQAGGSPLHF. As DNA, the CDR3 is TGTGCCAGCTCACCAACCTTTCAGGCGGGTGGTTCACCCCTCCACTTT.

In this sample, this clone turned up once. The rearrangement joins TRBV9 to TRBJ2-7, with 8 positions matching TRBD1. Trimming took 3 bases from V and 2 from J; bases not matched to a gene: 10. The germline V gene has CDR1 SGDLS and CDR2 YYNGEE. The CDR3 covers 16 residues. The DNA of the CDR3 is TGTGCCAGCAGCGCAAAACCGGGACAGGCTACCTACGAGCAGTACTTC. Its protein product is CASSAKPGQATYEQYF.

V and J are TRBV5-6 and TRBJ1-3, with 10 bases that match TRBD1. Trimming cost V 6 bases and J 4 bases; bases outside gene matches: 4. The CDR3 totals 14 residues. In germline, CDR1 is SGHDT, CDR2 YYEEEE. CDR3 amino acids: CASTQTGGGNTIYF. In nucleotides, the CDR3 is TGTGCCAGCACCCAGACAGGGGGCGGAAACACCATATATTTT.

The chain couples TRBV6-5 to TRBJ1-5; tentatively, D is TRBD1 (5 bases). V lost 6 bases and J lost 15, with 21 bases in between. CDR1 and CDR2 from the germline V gene are MNHEY and SVGAGI. The CDR3 extends over 13 amino acids. The CDR3: CASRPNPQGSRHF. The CDR3 coding sequence is TGTGCCAGCAGACCCAATCCTCAGGGCAGTCGGCATTTT.

V usage is TRBV7-3 and J usage is TRBJ2-2, with 14 bases fitting TRBD2. The CDR3 is 17 amino acids. V was pared by 5 bases and J by 6 bases, with 8 bases of the junction left unmatched. Germline CDR1 SGHTA, CDR2 FQGTGA. The CDR3 DNA is TGTGCCAGCAGCCTCGGCGGACTAGCGGGGGGACCCGGGGAGCTGTTTTTT. This gives the protein CASSLGGLAGGPGELFF. The full variable domain, in which reference TRBV7-3 and TRBJ2-2 provide the parts outside the CDR3, is GAGVSQTPSNKVTEKGKYVELRCDPISGHTALYWYRQSLGQGPEFLIYFQGTGAADDSGLPNDRFFAVRPEGSVSTLKIQRTERGDSAVYLCASSLGGLAGGPGELFFGEGSRLTVL.